These T cell receptor beta chains were read from a single sample in a study of T cell repertoires in cytomegalovirus infection. Each CDR3 protein is one row after TCRdb ran MiXCR on the reads. The data hold 200,000 to 250,000 distinct CDR3 sequences, with approximately 24% observed a single time. The sequenced material came from CD8+ T cells from PBMCs. The origin of the receptors is a human donor in good health (CMV status not recorded). Some clones in this sample may be carry-over from other donors' samples. Each CDR3 is given with its conserved first and last residue. The order of the fields is V gene, clone size, J gene, D gene, CDR3 DNA, CDR3 protein. A D gene is named only where the DNA matches it firmly. Size is omitted from some rows. Given values are once, few, many or a class for expanded clones.

TRBV27	-	TRBJ2-7	-	TGTGCCAGCAGTCCATGGCCTCGTAACGAGCAGTACTTC	CASSPWPRNEQYF
TRBV28	once	TRBJ1-2	-	TGTGCCAGCAGTTCCGGTCGGAGCTATGGCTACACCTTC	CASSSGRSYGYTF
TRBV4-1	many	TRBJ2-2	TRBD1	TGCGCCAGCAGCCAAACACCGCGACAGGGGGCTGGCGGGGAGCTGTTTTTT	CASSQTPRQGAGGELFF
TRBV7-6	many	TRBJ1-2	-	TGTGCCAGCAGTTGGGACAATAACTATGGCTACACCTTC	CASSWDNNYGYTF
TRBV6-1	-	TRBJ1-5	-	TGTGCCAGCAGTATCGACACGAATCAGCCCCAGCATTTT	CASSIDTNQPQHF
TRBV6-1	many	TRBJ1-2	-	TGTGCCAGCAGTCCAATTCCTAGACAACCCCATGGCTACACCTTC	CASSPIPRQPHGYTF
TRBV27	few	TRBJ2-3	-	TGTGCCAGCAGTTTATTTACGGCGGCTAGCACAGATACGCAGTATTTT	CASSLFTAASTDTQYF
TRBV20-1	many	TRBJ2-1	-	TGCAGTGCCCCGGTGGGGGGCGGGAATGAGCAGTTCTTC	CSAPVGGGNEQFF
TRBV7-2	many	TRBJ2-1	-	TGTGCCAGCAGCTTAGTTGATGAGCAGTTCTTC	CASSLVDEQFF
TRBV4-1	few	TRBJ1-1	-	TGCGCCAGCAGCCAAGATTGGGGCGGGAACACTGAAGCTTTCTTT	CASSQDWGGNTEAFF
TRBV7-9	few	TRBJ2-2	TRBD2	TGTGCCAGCAGCAAGCTAGCGGGGGTGCACACCGGGGAGCTGTTTTTT	CASSKLAGVHTGELFF
TRBV11-2	few	TRBJ2-7	TRBD2	TGTGCCAGCAGCCCCAGACTAGCGGGGAGCTACTCCTACGAGCAGTACTTC	CASSPRLAGSYSYEQYF
TRBV7-4	-	TRBJ2-1	-	TGTGCCAGCAGCTCAGGGGTCCCCTACAATGAGCAGTTCTTC	CASSSGVPYNEQFF
TRBV14	-	TRBJ2-1	-	TGTGCCAGCAGCCAAGGAGGGGCGACCTACAATGAGCAGTTCTTC	CASSQGGATYNEQFF
TRBV19	-	TRBJ2-3	-	TGTGCCAGTAGTATCGGGGCAGTCACAGATACGCAGTATTTT	CASSIGAVTDTQYF
TRBV6-2/TRBV6-3	-	TRBJ2-7	-	TGTGCCAGCAGCCGGACAGCCTTCTCCTACGAGCAGTACTTC	CASSRTAFSYEQYF
TRBV7-2	few	TRBJ1-2	-	TGTGCCTCAGGGGATGGCTACACCTTC	CASGDGYTF
TRBV28	few	TRBJ2-1	TRBD1	TGTGCCAGCAGTTCATCCCACAGGGGAAGAATCGATGAGCAGTTCTTC	CASSSSHRGRIDEQFF
TRBV6-6	few	TRBJ1-1	-	TGTGCCAGCAGTTACTCGAATTTTGGTGAATGGAGGACTGAAGCTTTCTTT	CASSYSNFGEWRTEAFF
TRBV27	-	TRBJ2-3	TRBD2	TGTGCCAGCAGTCTGGGTAGCGGGGGGCTCCGGGATACGCAGTATTTT	CASSLGSGGLRDTQYF
TRBV7-2	-	TRBJ1-1	-	TGTGCCAGCAGCTTTGGGGGGTTCACTGAAGCTTTCTTT	CASSFGGFTEAFF
TRBV2	-	TRBJ1-5	TRBD1	TGTGCCAGCGAGTCAGGGACAGGGGTTCAGCCCCAGCATTTT	CASESGTGVQPQHF
TRBV7-9	-	TRBJ2-3	TRBD2	TGTGCCAGCAGCGGACTAGGAGGGCCAGATACGCAGTATTTT	CASSGLGGPDTQYF
TRBV19	-	TRBJ1-1	-	TGTGCCAGTAGTATCTTCGGGCAGGGGACTGAAGCTTTCTTT	CASSIFGQGTEAFF
TRBV12-5	-	TRBJ2-5	-	TGTGCTAGTGGCCCGAAGTCGGGACACCTCCAAGAGACCCAGTACTTC	CASGPKSGHLQETQYF
TRBV20-1	-	TRBJ1-2	-	TGCAGTGCTAGAAAGGGGCCCTATGGCTACACCTTC	CSARKGPYGYTF
TRBV28	-	TRBJ1-2	TRBD1	TGTGCCAGCAGTTTCCCTCCGACAGGGGGCAATGGCTACACCTTC	CASSFPPTGGNGYTF
TRBV7-9	few	TRBJ2-6	-	TGTGCCAGCAGCTTTCGGGAAACTGGGGCCAACGTCCTGACTTTC	CASSFRETGANVLTF
TRBV7-9	few	TRBJ1-1	-	TGTGCCAGCAGTCAGACGGCAGACATGAACACTGAAGCTTTCTTT	CASSQTADMNTEAFF
TRBV28	many	TRBJ2-7	-	TGTGCCAGCAATCTCTTAGGGACTCCAGTCGGCGAGCAGTACTTC	CASNLLGTPVGEQYF
TRBV5-4	-	TRBJ2-3	TRBD2	TGTGCCAGCAGCTTGGTAGGCGGGGGGGCCACAGATACGCAGTATTTT	CASSLVGGGATDTQYF
TRBV3-1	many	TRBJ1-1	-	TGTGCCAGCAGCCCCTTGTCGGGGTTTTCAGGCACTGAAGCTTTCTTT	CASSPLSGFSGTEAFF
TRBV12-3/TRBV12-4	many	TRBJ1-5	-	TGTGCCAGCAGTTTCATGCCCGGGAGGAATAGCAATCAGCCCCAGCATTTT	CASSFMPGRNSNQPQHF
TRBV7-2	many	TRBJ1-5	-	TGTGCCAGCAGCTTAGACACCCATAGCAATCAGCCCCAGCATTTT	CASSLDTHSNQPQHF
TRBV3-1	few	TRBJ2-5	-	TGTGCCAGCAGCCATTGGGATGAAGAGACCCAGTACTTC	CASSHWDEETQYF
TRBV7-9	-	TRBJ1-1	-	TGTGCCAGCAAGGAACAAAACACTGAAGCTTTCTTT	CASKEQNTEAFF
TRBV4-2	few	TRBJ2-1	TRBD2	TGTGCCAGCAGCCGACAAGGTAACGGGGGGACTCCTTCCTACAATGAGCAGTTCTTC	CASSRQGNGGTPSYNEQFF
TRBV7-2	few	TRBJ1-1	-	TGTGCCAGCAGCCTTCATCTTACAGGGATTAGTGAAGCTTTCTTT	CASSLHLTGISEAFF
TRBV11-1	-	TRBJ1-1	-	TGTGCCAGCAGCTTAGCTGGACTCGGGGGCACTGAAGCTTTCTTT	CASSLAGLGGTEAFF
TRBV19	-	TRBJ1-1	-	TGTGCCAGTAGCCTAGGGAAGCCGAACACTGAAGCTTTCTTT	CASSLGKPNTEAFF
TRBV7-9	-	TRBJ1-1	-	TGTGCCAGCAGCCGGGGACTGACGAACACTGAAGCTTTCTTT	CASSRGLTNTEAFF
TRBV27	few	TRBJ1-2	TRBD1	TGTGCCAGCAGTTATCTCCGGACAGGGAGTATATTTAATGGCTACACCTTC	CASSYLRTGSIFNGYTF
TRBV6-2/TRBV6-3	few	TRBJ1-1	TRBD1	TGTGCCAGCAGACTAATACAGGGGGCCACTGAAGCTTTCTTT	CASRLIQGATEAFF
TRBV19	few	TRBJ1-2	-	TGTGCCAGTAGCTTGGACGGCTATGGCTACACCTTC	CASSLDGYGYTF
TRBV6-1	few	TRBJ2-7	TRBD2	TGTGCCAGCAGGGAAAATAGCGGGGGTTCCTACGAGCAGTACTTC	CASRENSGGSYEQYF
TRBV7-9	-	TRBJ2-5	TRBD2	TGTGCCAGCAGCCGCGGGGGGCCGCCTCTGGAGACCCAGTACTTC	CASSRGGPPLETQYF
TRBV7-9	-	TRBJ2-3	-	TGTGCCAGCAGCTTAGAACGCGGCTACCGGGGCGATACGCAGTATTTT	CASSLERGYRGDTQYF
TRBV4-1	few	TRBJ2-1	-	TGCGCCAGCAGCCAAGGATCCCTCGAACTCAGCCCTCCTCCCCCCAGCTCCTACAATGAGCAGTTCTTC	CASSQGSLELSPPPPSSYNEQFF
TRBV7-9	-	TRBJ2-7	-	TGTGCCAGCAGCTTAGCAGGACAGCAATACGAGCAGTACTTC	CASSLAGQQYEQYF
TRBV7-8	-	TRBJ2-5	-	TGTGCCAGCAGCGTAGGGACCTACCAAGAGACCCAGTACTTC	CASSVGTYQETQYF
TRBV20-1	few	TRBJ1-2	-	TGCAGTGCTGGGGGCCGAGGGGATACTGGCTACACCTTC	CSAGGRGDTGYTF
TRBV29-1	-	TRBJ1-2	-	TGCAGCGTTGTGGCATGGACAGACTATGGCTACACCTTC	CSVVAWTDYGYTF